These 23 T cell receptor beta chains were all obtained from the same sample, sequenced in a study of T cell repertoires in cytomegalovirus infection. Via MiXCR, TCRdb re-called the reads, giving one row per CDR3 protein. Of approximately 600,000 distinct CDR3 sequences listed, over 35% are singletons. These receptors have no known antigen. Sequences were derived from cultured PBMCs, sampled from culture after CMV antigen stimulation. Receptors were obtained from a human donor in good health (CMV status not recorded). Some clones in this sample may be carry-over from other donors' samples.

The V call is TRBV20-1, the J call TRBJ2-7; 8 positions match TRBD2. CDR1 is DFQATT and CDR2 is SNEGSKA in the germline V gene (reference sequence). The CDR3 runs 13 residues. The junction had 6 bases not matched to a gene; V was cut back by 4 bases and J by 4 bases. CDR3 sequence (DNA): TGCAGTGCTACCAGGCTAGCGGGTTACGAGCAGTACTTC. It yields the protein CSATRLAGYEQYF.

This clonotype was seen a few times. The J gene is TRBJ2-3, the V gene TRBV7-6, with 7 bases lining up with TRBD1. With 6 bases clipped from V and 3 bases from J, the junction kept 9 bases outside the gene matches. The CDR3 is 15 amino acids. The V gene's germline CDR1 is SGHVS and CDR2 FNYEAQ. The CDR3 protein is CASRQTGQGTDTQYF. Written as DNA, the CDR3 is TGTGCCAGCAGACAGACAGGGCAAGGGACAGATACGCAGTATTTT.

V gene TRBV2 combines with J gene TRBJ2-5; TRBD2 aligns across 9 bases. Germline CDR1 is SNHLY and CDR2 is FYNNEI. The J segment lost 9 bases and the V segment lost 7 bases, leaving 9 bases of the junction unmatched. CDR3 length: 13 amino acids. In DNA, the CDR3 is TGTGCCAGCAAGACTAGCGGTATGAGGTCCCAGTACTTC. Protein: CASKTSGMRSQYF. The complete variable domain, with remaining parts taken from reference TRBV2 and TRBJ2-5, reads EPEVTQTPSHQVTQMGQEVILRCVPISNHLYFYWYRQILGQKVEFLVSFYNNEISEKSEIFDDQFSVERPDGSNFTLKIRSTKLEDSAMYFCASKTSGMRSQYFGPGTRLLVL.

The V call is TRBV7-6, the J call TRBJ2-1; 11 bases agree with TRBD2. This CDR3 has 16 residues. The germline CDR1 and CDR2 sequences are SGHVS and FNYEAQ. The junction had 8 bases not matched to a gene; V was cut back by 5 bases and J by 5 bases. CDR3 in DNA: TGTGCCAGCAGCACCAGACTAGCGGGACTTAACAATGAGCAGTTCTTC. This sequence encodes CASSTRLAGLNNEQFF.

This clonotype was detected only a few times. The V gene is TRBV7-9, the J gene TRBJ1-6; possibly TRBD1 for D (5 bases). V dropped 7 bases and J dropped 5 bases, with 15 bases sitting between them. This CDR3 comprises 15 residues. Per germline, CDR1 SEHNR and CDR2 FQNEAQ (reference sequence). The CDR3 bases are TGTGCCAGCACTGCTCAGGGCCGGGATAATTCACCCCTCCACTTT. Its protein product is CASTAQGRDNSPLHF.

This clonotype was found once. This chain connects TRBV11-2 to TRBJ2-5; D is uncertain. The CDR3 loop spans 16 amino acids. Trimming left V 1 base short and J 0 bases short, with 12 bases between. In germline, CDR1 is SGHAT, CDR2 FQNNGV. The CDR3 is CASSLASQMYQETQYF. As DNA, the CDR3 is TGTGCCAGCAGCTTAGCCAGCCAGATGTACCAAGAGACCCAGTACTTC.

The rearrangement uses TRBV28 and TRBJ1-4; D may be TRBD1 (6 bases). The ends were cut back, 5 bases at V and 10 bases at J, with 14 bases in the middle. CDR1 and CDR2 (germline): MDHEN, SYDVKM. CDR3 size: 13 residues. The CDR3 is CASSTGLDGKLFF. CDR3 DNA: TGTGCCAGCAGTACAGGGTTAGACGGAAAACTGTTTTTT.

In its sample, this clonotype was seen many times. This chain connects TRBV7-2 to TRBJ2-7; D is ambiguous. Trimming stripped 5 bases from V and 4 bases from J, with 12 bases between. Looked up from germline, CDR1 is SGHTA and CDR2 is FQGNSA. CDR3 size: 13 residues. Here the CDR3 DNA reads TGTGCCAGCAGCCCCCGGACGGATTACGAGCAGTACTTC. As protein: CASSPRTDYEQYF.

The V and J genes are TRBV5-6 and TRBJ2-2; D is possibly TRBD2 (6 bases). The CDR3 is made up of 13 amino acids. Germline V gene data show CDR1 as SGHDT and CDR2 as YYEEEE. Trimming took off 4 bases at V and 6 bases at J, with 10 bases between the two ends. This chain's CDR3 is CASSARLAGELFF. The CDR3 coding sequence is TGTGCCAGCAGCGCCCGACTAGCCGGGGAGCTGTTTTTT.

This clonotype was observed a few times. The chain combines TRBV7-2 with TRBJ1-6; TRBD1 agrees at 7 bases. This CDR3 spans 15 amino acids. Looked up from germline, CDR1 is SGHTA and CDR2 is FQGNSA. After removal of 5 bases from V and 8 bases from J, the junction contained 9 bases not matched to a gene. The CDR3 protein is CASSPWTGSDSPLHF. CDR3 DNA: TGTGCCAGCAGCCCGTGGACAGGTTCGGATTCACCCCTCCACTTT.

The V and J genes are TRBV7-2 and TRBJ1-2; D not resolved. Germline V lookup: CDR1 SGHTA, CDR2 FQGNSA. Trimming removed 1 base at V and 0 bases at J, with 9 bases between. CDR3 length: 15 residues. The CDR3 DNA sequence: TGTGCCAGCAGCTTAGATAGAGGGTCTAACTATGGCTACACCTTC. Protein: CASSLDRGSNYGYTF.

This clonotype has at least ten counts. This chain joins TRBV7-2 and TRBJ2-1; TRBD1 aligns across 10 bases. Germline V gene data show CDR1 as SGHTA and CDR2 as FQGNSA. With 4 bases clipped from V and 3 bases from J, the junction kept 3 bases outside the gene matches. CDR3 length: 15 residues. CDR3 coding DNA: TGTGCCAGCAGCTCCGGGACAGGGGTCTACAATGAGCAGTTCTTC. Protein product: CASSSGTGVYNEQFF.

The table lists this clonotype with a few counts. The rearrangement joins TRBV7-2 to TRBJ1-6, with D possibly being TRBD1 (6 bases). The V gene's germline CDR1 is SGHTA and CDR2 FQGNSA. V lost 2 bases to trimming and J lost 7 bases, with 12 bases between them. The CDR3 sequence is 15 residues long. The CDR3 DNA follows: TGTGCCAGCAGCTTATTGGGGGCGGGAAATTCACCCCTCCACTTT. Its protein product is CASSLLGAGNSPLHF.

V usage is TRBV4-2 and J usage is TRBJ2-1; TRBD2 matches 8 bases. V gave up 1 base and J gave up 7 bases; unmatched junction bases: 9. The CDR3 loop spans 16 amino acids. Germline assignment: CDR1 LGHNA and CDR2 YNFKEQ. CDR3 sequence reads: CASSQGPAGAQNEQFF. CDR3 nucleotide sequence: TGTGCCAGCAGCCAAGGGCCAGCGGGGGCCCAGAATGAGCAGTTCTTC.

The genes are TRBV20-1 and TRBJ1-1; weak D call: TRBD1 (5 bases). Trimming shortened V by 3 bases and J by 3 bases, and 11 bases separated the two germline ends. This CDR3 spans 13 amino acids. Germline-derived CDR1 and CDR2 are DFQATT and SNEGSKA (reference sequence). The CDR3 here is CSASGGWDTEAFF. The CDR3, as DNA: TGCAGTGCTAGTGGGGGGTGGGACACTGAAGCTTTCTTT.

This clonotype came up a few times. The chain carries TRBV7-6 and TRBJ2-7, with 9 bases matching TRBD2. Germline V gives CDR1 SGHVS, CDR2 FNYEAQ. The length of the CDR3 is 16 residues. The V gene end was trimmed by 0 bases and the J gene end by 4 bases; junction bases not matched to a gene: 7. CDR3 sequence: CASSLARAGGPYEQYF. The DNA for the CDR3 is TGTGCCAGCAGCTTAGCGCGGGCGGGAGGGCCTTACGAGCAGTACTTC.

J is TRBJ2-1 and V is TRBV19; 12 bases align to TRBD2. The CDR3 has 12 amino acids. The germline V gene has CDR1 LNHDA and CDR2 SQIVND (reference sequence). After removal of 10 bases from V and 8 bases from J, the junction contained 3 bases not matched to a gene. The CDR3 loop is CATSGGAYEQFF. The CDR3 DNA is TGTGCCACTAGCGGGGGGGCCTATGAGCAGTTCTTC.

This chain uses TRBV4-3 with TRBJ2-3; D unclear. V lost 0 bases to trimming and J lost 6 bases, with 7 bases between them. The CDR3 loop spans 13 amino acids. The germline V gene encodes CDR1 LGHNA and CDR2 YSLEER. CDR3 protein: CASSQDVGDTQYF. In DNA form, the CDR3 reads TGCGCCAGCAGCCAAGATGTTGGGGATACGCAGTATTTT.

This clonotype has more than one count but fewer than ten. This chain links TRBV7-6 with TRBJ1-5; 9 nucleotides agree with TRBD1. The CDR3 runs 15 residues. After removal of 1 base from V and 5 bases from J, the junction contained 3 bases not matched to a gene. Per the germline V gene, CDR1 is SGHVS and CDR2 is FNYEAQ. This CDR3 is CASSLGGQGHQPQHF. The CDR3 nucleotides are TGTGCCAGCAGCTTAGGTGGACAGGGGCATCAGCCCCAGCATTTT.

The chain is built from TRBV10-3 and TRBJ1-5; possible D gene TRBD1, 5 bases. CDR1 ENHRY and CDR2 SYGVKD come from the germline V gene. The CDR3 length is 14 residues. Trimming removed 4 bases from V and 1 base from J, with 8 bases in between. The chain's CDR3 is CAISGDRSNQPQHF. CDR3 DNA: TGTGCCATCAGTGGAGACAGAAGCAATCAGCCCCAGCATTTT.

This chain links TRBV14 with TRBJ1-4, with 11 bases lining up with TRBD1. The CDR3 has 15 amino acids. V trimming: 9 bases; J trimming: 4 bases; junction bases outside the gene matches: 7. CDR1 is SGHDN, CDR2 FVKESK, per germline. Here the CDR3 DNA reads TGTGCCAGGGACAGGGGGCCATCGGGTAATGAAAAACTGTTTTTT. Translated: CARDRGPSGNEKLFF.

This clonotype was seen only a few times. The chain employs TRBV12-3 or TRBV12-4 and TRBJ1-2; TRBD1 agrees at 10 bases. The CDR3 length is 17 residues. Trimming took 6 bases from V and 4 from J; bases not matched to a gene: 14. The CDR3, as DNA: TGTGCCAGCAGCCCGCTAGGACAGGGGGGCCTGGGCTATGGCTACACCTTC. This codes for CASSPLGQGGLGYGYTF.

The rearrangement joins TRBV7-9 to TRBJ1-6; D unclear. CDR1 and CDR2 from the germline V gene are SEHNR and FQNEAQ (reference sequence). The CDR3 totals 13 residues. V gave up 0 bases and J gave up 7 bases, with 4 bases separating them. CDR3 in amino acids: CASSLAPNSPLHF. CDR3 in DNA: TGTGCCAGCAGCTTAGCGCCGAATTCACCCCTCCACTTT.